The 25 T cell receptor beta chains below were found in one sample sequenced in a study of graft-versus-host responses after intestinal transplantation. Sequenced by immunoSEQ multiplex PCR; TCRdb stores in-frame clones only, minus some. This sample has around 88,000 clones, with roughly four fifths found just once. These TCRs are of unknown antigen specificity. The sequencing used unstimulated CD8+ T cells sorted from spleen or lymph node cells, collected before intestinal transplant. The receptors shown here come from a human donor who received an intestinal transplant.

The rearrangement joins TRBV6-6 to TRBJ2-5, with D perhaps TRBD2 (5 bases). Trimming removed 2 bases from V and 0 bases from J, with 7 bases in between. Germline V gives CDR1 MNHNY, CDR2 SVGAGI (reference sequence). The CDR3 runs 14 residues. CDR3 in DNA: TGTGCCAGCAGTTACGTCGGGGACCAAGAGACCCAGTACTTC. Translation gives CASSYVGDQETQYF.

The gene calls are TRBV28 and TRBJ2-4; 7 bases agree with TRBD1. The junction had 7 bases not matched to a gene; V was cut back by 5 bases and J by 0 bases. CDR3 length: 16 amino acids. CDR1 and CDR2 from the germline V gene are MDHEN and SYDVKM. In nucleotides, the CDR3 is TGTGCCAGCAGTCCAGGGACAGTACTAGCCAAAAACATTCAGTACTTC. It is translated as CASSPGTVLAKNIQYF. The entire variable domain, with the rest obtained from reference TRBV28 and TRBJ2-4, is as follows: DVKVTQSSRYLVKRTGEKVFLECVQDMDHENMFWYRQDPGLGLRLIYFSYDVKMKEKGDIPEGYSVSREKKERFSLILESASTNQTSMYLCASSPGTVLAKNIQYFGAGTRLSVL.

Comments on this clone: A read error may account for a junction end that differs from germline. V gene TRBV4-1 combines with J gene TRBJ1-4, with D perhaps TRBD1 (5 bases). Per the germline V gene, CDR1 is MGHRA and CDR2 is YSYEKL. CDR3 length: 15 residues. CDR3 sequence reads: CASSQEGESGEKLFF. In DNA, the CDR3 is TGTGCCAGCAGCCAAGAAGGGGAGAGTGGTGAAAAACTGTTTTTT.

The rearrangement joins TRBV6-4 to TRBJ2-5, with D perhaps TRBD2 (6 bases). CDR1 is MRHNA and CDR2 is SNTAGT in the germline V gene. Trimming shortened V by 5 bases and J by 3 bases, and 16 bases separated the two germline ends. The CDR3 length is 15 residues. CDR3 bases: TGTGCCAGCAGTCCCACCGGGGGAGCGGAAGAGACCCAGTACTTC. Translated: CASSPTGGAEETQYF.

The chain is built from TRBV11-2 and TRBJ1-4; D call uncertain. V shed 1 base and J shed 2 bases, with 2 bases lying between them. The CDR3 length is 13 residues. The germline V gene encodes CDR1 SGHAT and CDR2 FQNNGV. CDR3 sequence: CASSLVTNEKLFF. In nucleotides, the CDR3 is TGTGCCAGCAGCTTAGTCACTAATGAAAAACTGTTTTTT.

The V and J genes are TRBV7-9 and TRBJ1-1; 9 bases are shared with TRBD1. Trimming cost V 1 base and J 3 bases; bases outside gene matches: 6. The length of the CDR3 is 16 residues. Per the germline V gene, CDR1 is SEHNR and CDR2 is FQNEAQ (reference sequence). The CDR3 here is CASSLDRGRYHTEAFF. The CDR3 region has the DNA TGTGCCAGCAGCTTAGACAGGGGGCGATATCACACTGAAGCTTTCTTT.

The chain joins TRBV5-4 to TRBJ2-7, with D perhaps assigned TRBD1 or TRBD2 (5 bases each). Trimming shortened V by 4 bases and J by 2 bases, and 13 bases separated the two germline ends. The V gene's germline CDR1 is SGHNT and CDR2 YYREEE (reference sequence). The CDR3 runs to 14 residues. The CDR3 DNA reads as TGTGCCAGCAGCACGGGACCGGACACCTACGAGCAGTACTTC. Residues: CASSTGPDTYEQYF.

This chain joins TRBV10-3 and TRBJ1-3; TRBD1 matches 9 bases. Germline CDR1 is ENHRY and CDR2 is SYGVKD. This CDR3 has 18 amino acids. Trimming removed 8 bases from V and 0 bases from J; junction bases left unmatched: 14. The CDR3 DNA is TGTGCCATCTCGAGAAAGACAGGGGGTTCATACTCTGGAAACACCATATATTTT. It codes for CAISRKTGGSYSGNTIYF.

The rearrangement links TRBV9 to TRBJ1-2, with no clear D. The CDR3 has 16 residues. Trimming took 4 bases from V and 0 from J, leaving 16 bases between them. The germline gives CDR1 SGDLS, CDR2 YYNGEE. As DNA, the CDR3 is TGTGCCAGCAGCCCCCAAACCGAGCCGCCTAACTATGGCTACACCTTC. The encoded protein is CASSPQTEPPNYGYTF.

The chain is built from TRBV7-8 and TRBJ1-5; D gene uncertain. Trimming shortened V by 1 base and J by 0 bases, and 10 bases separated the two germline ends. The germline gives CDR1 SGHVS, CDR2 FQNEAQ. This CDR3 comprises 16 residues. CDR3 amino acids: CASSLERVYSNQPQHF. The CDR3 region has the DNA TGTGCCAGCAGCTTAGAGCGGGTCTATAGCAATCAGCCCCAGCATTTT.

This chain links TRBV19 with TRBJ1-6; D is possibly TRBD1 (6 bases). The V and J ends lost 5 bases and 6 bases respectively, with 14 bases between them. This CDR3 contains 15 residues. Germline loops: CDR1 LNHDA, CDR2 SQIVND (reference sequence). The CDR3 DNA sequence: TGTGCCAGTAGTCATATGACAGGTTCTAATTCACCCCTCCACTTT. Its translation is CASSHMTGSNSPLHF. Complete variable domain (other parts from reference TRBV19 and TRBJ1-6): DGGITQSPKYLFRKEGQNVTLSCEQNLNHDAMYWYRQDPGQGLRLIYYSQIVNDFQKGDIAEGYSVSREKKESFPLTVTSAQKNPTAFYLCASSHMTGSNSPLHFGNGTRLTVT.

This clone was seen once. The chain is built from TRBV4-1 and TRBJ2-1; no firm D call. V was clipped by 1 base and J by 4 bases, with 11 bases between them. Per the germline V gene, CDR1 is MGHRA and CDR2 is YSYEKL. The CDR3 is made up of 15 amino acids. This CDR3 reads CASSQGHYIYNEQFF. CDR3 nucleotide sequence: TGCGCCAGCAGCCAAGGGCATTATATTTACAATGAGCAGTTCTTC.

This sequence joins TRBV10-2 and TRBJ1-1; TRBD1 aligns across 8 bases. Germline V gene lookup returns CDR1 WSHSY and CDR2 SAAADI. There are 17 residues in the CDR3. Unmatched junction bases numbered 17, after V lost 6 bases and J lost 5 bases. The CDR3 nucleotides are TGCGCCAGCAGACCGACAGGGGTTGTCGTAAGGAAAACTGAAGCTTTCTTT. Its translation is CASRPTGVVVRKTEAFF.

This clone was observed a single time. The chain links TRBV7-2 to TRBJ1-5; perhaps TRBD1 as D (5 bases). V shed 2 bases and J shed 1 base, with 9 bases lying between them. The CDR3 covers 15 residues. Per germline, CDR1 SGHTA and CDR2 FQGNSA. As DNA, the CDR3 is TGTGCCAGCAGCTTATTTCCAGGGAGCAATCAGCCCCAGCATTTT. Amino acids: CASSLFPGSNQPQHF. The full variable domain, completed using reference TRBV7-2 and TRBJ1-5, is GAGVSQSPSNKVTEKGKDVELRCDPISGHTALYWYRQSLGQGLEFLIYFQGNSAPDKSGLPSDRFSAERTGGSVSTLTIQRTQQEDSAVYLCASSLFPGSNQPQHFGDGTRLSIL.

CDR3 sequence (DNA): TGTGCCAGCAGTGCGGGGGGGCCTCGTCCGTCAGTAGAGACCCAGTACTTC. Translation: CASSAGGPRPSVETQYF. The chain uses TRBV2 and TRBJ2-5; TRBD2 matches 8 bases. The CDR3 consists of 17 residues. Germline V gene data show CDR1 as SNHLY and CDR2 as FYNNEI. Trimming removed 4 bases from V and 4 bases from J; junction bases left unmatched: 14.

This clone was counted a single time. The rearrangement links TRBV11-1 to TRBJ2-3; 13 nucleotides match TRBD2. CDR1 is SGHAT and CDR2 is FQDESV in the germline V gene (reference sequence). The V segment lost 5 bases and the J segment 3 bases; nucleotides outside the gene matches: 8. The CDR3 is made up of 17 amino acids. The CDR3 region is CASSLHTTSGRTDTQYF. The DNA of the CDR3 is TGTGCCAGCAGCCTCCATACGACTAGCGGGAGGACAGATACGCAGTATTTT.

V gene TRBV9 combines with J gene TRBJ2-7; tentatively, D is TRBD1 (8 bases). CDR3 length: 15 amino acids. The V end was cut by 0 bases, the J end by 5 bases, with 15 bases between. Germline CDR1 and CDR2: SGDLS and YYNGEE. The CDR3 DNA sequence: TGTGCCAGCAGCGTAGCTGTCACAGGGGGGGACGAGCAGTACTTC. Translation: CASSVAVTGGDEQYF.

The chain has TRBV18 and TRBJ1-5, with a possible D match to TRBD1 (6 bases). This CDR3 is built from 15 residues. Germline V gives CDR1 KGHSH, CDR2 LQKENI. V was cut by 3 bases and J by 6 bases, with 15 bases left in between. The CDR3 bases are TGTGCCAGCTCACCCCAGGGGTTGACAGGTCAGCCCCAGCATTTT. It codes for CASSPQGLTGQPQHF.

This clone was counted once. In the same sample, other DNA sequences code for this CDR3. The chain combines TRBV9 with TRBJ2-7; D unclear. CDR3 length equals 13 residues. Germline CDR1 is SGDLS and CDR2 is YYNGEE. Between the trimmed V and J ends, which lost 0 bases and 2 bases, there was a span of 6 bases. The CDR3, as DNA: TGTGCCAGCAGCGTAGGGGAAACCTACGAGCAGTACTTC. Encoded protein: CASSVGETYEQYF.

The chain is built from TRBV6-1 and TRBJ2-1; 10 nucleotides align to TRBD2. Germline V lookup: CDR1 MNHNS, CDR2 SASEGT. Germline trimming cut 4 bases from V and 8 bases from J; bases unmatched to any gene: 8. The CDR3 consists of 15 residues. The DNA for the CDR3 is TGTGCCAGCAGTGGTTGGCTAGCGGGAGAGGATGAGCAGTTCTTC. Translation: CASSGWLAGEDEQFF.

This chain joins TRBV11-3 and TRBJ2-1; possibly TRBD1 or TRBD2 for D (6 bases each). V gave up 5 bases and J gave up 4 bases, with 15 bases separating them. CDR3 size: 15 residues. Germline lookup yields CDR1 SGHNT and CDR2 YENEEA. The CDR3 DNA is TGTGCCAGCAGCATTCAGGGGAGGATTTACAATGAGCAGTTCTTC. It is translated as CASSIQGRIYNEQFF.

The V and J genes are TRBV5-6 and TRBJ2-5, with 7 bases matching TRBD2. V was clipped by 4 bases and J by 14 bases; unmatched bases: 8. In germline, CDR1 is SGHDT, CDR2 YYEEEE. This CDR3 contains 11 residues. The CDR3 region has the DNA TGTGCCAGCAGCCTGTTGGGGAGGGACTACTTC. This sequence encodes CASSLLGRDYF.

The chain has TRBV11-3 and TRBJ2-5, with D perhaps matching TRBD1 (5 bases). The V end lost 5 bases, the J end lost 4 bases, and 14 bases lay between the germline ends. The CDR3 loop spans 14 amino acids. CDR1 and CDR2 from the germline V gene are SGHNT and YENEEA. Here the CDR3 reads CASSPPTVSETQYF. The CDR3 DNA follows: TGTGCCAGCAGCCCACCGACAGTTTCAGAGACCCAGTACTTC.

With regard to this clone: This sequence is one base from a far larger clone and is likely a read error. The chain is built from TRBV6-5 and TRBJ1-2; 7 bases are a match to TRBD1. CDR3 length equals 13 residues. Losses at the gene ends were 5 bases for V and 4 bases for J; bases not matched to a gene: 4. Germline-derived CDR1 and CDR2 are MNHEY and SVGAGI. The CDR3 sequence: CASSGSGGYGYTF. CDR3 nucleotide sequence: TGTGCCAGCAGTGGGTCAGGGGGCTATGGCTACACCTTC.

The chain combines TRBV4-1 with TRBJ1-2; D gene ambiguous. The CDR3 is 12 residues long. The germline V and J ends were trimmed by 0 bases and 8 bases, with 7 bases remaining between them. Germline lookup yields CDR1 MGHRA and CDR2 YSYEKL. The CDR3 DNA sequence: TGCGCCAGCAGCCAAGAGCGATCCGGCTACACCTTC. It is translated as CASSQERSGYTF.